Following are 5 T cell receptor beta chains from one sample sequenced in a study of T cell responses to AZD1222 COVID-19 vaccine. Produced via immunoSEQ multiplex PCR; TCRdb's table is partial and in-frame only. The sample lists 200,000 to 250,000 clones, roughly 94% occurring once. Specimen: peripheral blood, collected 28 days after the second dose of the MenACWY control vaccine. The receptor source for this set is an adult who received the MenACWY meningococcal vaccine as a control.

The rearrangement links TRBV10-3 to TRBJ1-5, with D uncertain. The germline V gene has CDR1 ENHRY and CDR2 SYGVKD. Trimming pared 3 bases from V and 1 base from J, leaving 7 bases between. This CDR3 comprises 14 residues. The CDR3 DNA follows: TGTGCCATCAGTGACTTCAGAAGCAATCAGCCCCAGCATTTT. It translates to CAISDFRSNQPQHF.

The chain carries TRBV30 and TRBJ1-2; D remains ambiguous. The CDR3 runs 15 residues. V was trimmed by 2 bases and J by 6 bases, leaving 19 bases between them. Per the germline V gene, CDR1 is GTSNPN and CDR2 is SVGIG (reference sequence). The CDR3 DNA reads TGTGCCTGGAGTACCAGGCCCCCACACCAGAATGGCTACACCTTC. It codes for CAWSTRPPHQNGYTF.

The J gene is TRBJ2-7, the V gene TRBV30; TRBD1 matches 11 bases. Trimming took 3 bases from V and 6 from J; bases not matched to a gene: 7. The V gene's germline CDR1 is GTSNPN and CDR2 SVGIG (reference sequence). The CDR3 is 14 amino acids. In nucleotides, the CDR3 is TGTGCCTGGAGGACCGGACAGGGGGCGGTCGAGCAGTACTTC. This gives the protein CAWRTGQGAVEQYF.

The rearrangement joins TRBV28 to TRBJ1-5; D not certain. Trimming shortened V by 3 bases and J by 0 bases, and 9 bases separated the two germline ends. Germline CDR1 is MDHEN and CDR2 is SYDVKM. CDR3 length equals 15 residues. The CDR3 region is CASSFGSYSNQPQHF. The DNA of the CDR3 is TGTGCCAGCAGTTTTGGTTCCTATAGCAATCAGCCCCAGCATTTT.

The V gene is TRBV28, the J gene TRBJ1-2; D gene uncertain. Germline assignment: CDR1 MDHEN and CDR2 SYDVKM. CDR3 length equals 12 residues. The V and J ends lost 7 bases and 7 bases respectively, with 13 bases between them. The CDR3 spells CASTPNSSGYTF. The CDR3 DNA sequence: TGTGCCAGCACTCCGAATTCTAGTGGCTACACCTTC.